A selection of T cell receptor beta chains follows, all from one sample in a study of blood T cell repertoires in COVID-19. The table came from immunoSEQ multiplex PCR; TCRdb's copy has only in-frame clones and leaves some out. This sample has over 70,000 clones, with 75% to 90% found just once. Sequencing was done on a sample of peripheral blood. Every receptor here comes from a woman aged 70-85 years with acute or convalescent COVID-19. Each CDR3 is given with its conserved first and last residue. Fields, in order: CDR3 protein, CDR3 DNA, J gene, clone size, D gene, V gene. D genes are given only for firm matches. Expanded clones get a size class; other rows say once, few or many, or leave the size out.

CASSYWSSGSNEQYF TGTGCCAGCAGTTACTGGTCTAGCGGGAGTAATGAGCAGTACTTC TRBJ2-7 NA TRBD2 TRBV6-5
CASSFPSGTGSGYTF TGTGCCAGCAGCTTCCCCTCTGGGACAGGGTCTGGCTACACCTTC TRBJ1-2 NA TRBD1 TRBV5-5
CASSPQRTGADSGNTIYF TGTGCCAGCTCACCTCAACGGACAGGGGCCGACTCTGGAAACACCATATATTTT TRBJ1-3 NA TRBD1 TRBV18
CASSVAPQGFGEQYF TGCGCCAGCAGCGTGGCGCCACAGGGATTTGGCGAGCAGTACTTC TRBJ2-7 NA NA TRBV5-1
CASSITSGRVHGELFF TGTGCCAGCAGCATTACTAGCGGGAGGGTCCACGGGGAGCTGTTTTTT TRBJ2-2 NA TRBD2 TRBV7-2
CASSRRGTEAFF TGTGCCAGCAGCCGACGGGGAACTGAAGCTTTCTTT TRBJ1-1 NA NA TRBV7-2
CASSSAANEQFF TGTGCCAGCAGTTCAGCGGCCAATGAGCAGTTCTTC TRBJ2-1 NA NA TRBV6-5
CASSPRLAAANYEQYF TGTGCCAGCAGCCCCAGACTAGCGGCCGCAAACTACGAGCAGTACTTC TRBJ2-7 few TRBD2 TRBV13
CASTPLVARGQGDTGELFF TGTGCCAGCACCCCCCTGGTCGCTCGGGGACAGGGCGACACCGGGGAGCTGTTTTTT TRBJ2-2 NA TRBD1 TRBV6-2/TRBV6-3
CASSQASGTQYF TGTGCCAGCAGCCAGGCCTCGGGAACGCAGTATTTT TRBJ2-3 NA NA TRBV7-8
CASSLTSASFYEQYF TGTGCCAGCAGCCTTACTAGCGCCTCCTTCTACGAGCAGTACTTC TRBJ2-7 NA TRBD2 TRBV7-8
CASSSLRAEAFF TGTGCCAGCAGTTCCCTTCGGGCTGAAGCTTTCTTT TRBJ1-1 NA NA TRBV12-3/TRBV12-4
CASSWGLAGVGELFF TGTGCCAGCAGCTGGGGACTAGCGGGAGTTGGGGAGCTGTTTTTT TRBJ2-2 NA TRBD2 TRBV5-6
CASSLRTGGREKLFF TGTGCCAGCAGCTTACGTACAGGTGGACGAGAAAAACTGTTTTTT TRBJ1-4 NA NA TRBV7-6
CASSFLYNNEQFF TGTGCCAGCAGCTTCTTATACAACAATGAGCAGTTCTTC TRBJ2-1 NA NA TRBV7-9
CASSLQPGPSTQYF TGTGCCAGCAGCCTACAACCAGGCCCCAGCACGCAGTATTTT TRBJ2-3 NA NA TRBV3-1/TRBV3-2
CASSYTGALFSTNEKLFF TGCGCCAGCAGCTACACAGGGGCCCTCTTCTCAACTAATGAAAAACTGTTTTTT TRBJ1-4 NA TRBD1 TRBV5-1
CASSVGASYEQYF TGTGCCAGCAGCGTCGGAGCATCCTACGAGCAGTACTTC TRBJ2-7 few NA TRBV7-2
CASRRQGLMNTEAFF TGCGCCAGCCGACGGCAGGGATTAATGAACACTGAAGCTTTCTTT TRBJ1-1 few NA TRBV5-1
CASSNQIIASSYNEQFF TGTGCCAGCAGCAATCAAATTATCGCGAGCTCCTACAATGAGCAGTTCTTC TRBJ2-1 few NA TRBV5-4
CASKGTFTYNEQFF TGTGCCAGCAAGGGGACATTTACCTACAATGAGCAGTTCTTC TRBJ2-1 NA NA TRBV6-5
CASSYGTSGSRETQYF TGTGCCAGCAGTTACGGGACTAGCGGGAGTCGGGAGACCCAGTACTTC TRBJ2-5 NA TRBD2 TRBV6-5
CASRDSARGPYEQYF TGTGCCAGCAGGGACAGCGCAAGGGGCCCCTACGAGCAGTACTTC TRBJ2-7 NA NA TRBV14
CASSPRPSYSTDTQYF TGTGCCAGCAGCCCTAGACCTTCTTATAGCACAGATACGCAGTATTTT TRBJ2-3 NA NA TRBV11-1
CASSPSLAKNIQYF TGTGCCAGCTCACCTTCACTAGCCAAAAACATTCAGTACTTC TRBJ2-4 NA NA TRBV18
CASSLVGQGLSYEQYF TGTGCCAGCAGCTTAGTGGGACAGGGGTTATCCTACGAGCAGTACTTC TRBJ2-7 few TRBD1 TRBV7-9
CASSLEGLGWYEQYF TGCGCCAGCAGCTTGGAGGGACTAGGTTGGTACGAGCAGTACTTC TRBJ2-7 NA TRBD2 TRBV5-1
CASSVSGSRTEAFF TGTGCCAGCAGCGTATCAGGTAGTAGGACTGAAGCTTTCTTT TRBJ1-1 NA NA TRBV9
CASSFGGETQYF TGTGCCAGCAGTTTCGGGGGAGAGACCCAGTACTTC TRBJ2-5 NA NA TRBV12-3/TRBV12-4
CASTPGTHSYNEQFF TGTGCCAGTACCCCCGGGACACACTCCTACAATGAGCAGTTCTTC TRBJ2-1 NA NA TRBV19
CASRGGTTSSYEQYF TGTGCCAGCAGGGGGGGGACAACCAGCTCCTACGAGCAGTACTTC TRBJ2-7 NA NA TRBV6-5
CASSLGGLDTQYF TGTGCCAGCAGCTTGGGGGGACTAGATACGCAGTATTTT TRBJ2-3 NA NA TRBV5-6
CASSPPGTADSYEQYF TGCGCCAGCAGTCCGCCCGGGACAGCTGATTCCTACGAGCAGTACTTC TRBJ2-7 NA TRBD1 TRBV23-1